The 16 T cell receptor beta chains reported below all come from one sample, sequenced in a study of blood T cells in healthy people across ages. Alongside a J-beta primer mix, a sample-barcoded 5' primer served in a second PCR lasting about 7 to 11 cycles. Each CDR3 protein gets one entry after TCRdb re-called the 5' RACE reads with MiXCR. The sample lists about 1.7 million distinct CDR3 sequences, 25% to 30% occurring once. The sequenced material came from blood. The origin of the receptors is a woman under 40 in good health.

This clonotype has only a few counts. The rearrangement uses TRBV21-1 and TRBJ1-2; the listed D gene, TRBD1, was not tested against the DNA. TRBV21-1 is a documented pseudogene. This CDR3 spans 16 amino acids. The DNA for the CDR3 is TGTGCCAGCAGCAAAGCGGGGACAGGGGGCGCCTATGGCTACACCTTC. Amino acid sequence: CASSKAGTGGAYGYTF.

This clonotype was recorded at least ten times. The V call is TRBV20-1, the J call TRBJ1-2; D is unresolved. Germline values: CDR1 DFQATT, CDR2 SNEGSKA (reference sequence). This CDR3 spans 11 amino acids. The CDR3 protein is CSGEEDRGYTF. CDR3 nucleotides: TGCAGCGGGGAAGAGGACCGTGGCTACACCTTC.

This clonotype was detected many times. The chain carries TRBV10-3 and TRBJ2-1, with TRBD1 matching over 7 bases. The length of the CDR3 is 13 residues. Looked up from germline, CDR1 is ENHRY and CDR2 is SYGVKD. V was pared by 11 bases and J by 5 bases, with 9 bases of the junction left unmatched. The CDR3 bases are TGTGCCTCCGGACAGGCCTCTGACAATGAGCAGTTCTTC. It specifies CASGQASDNEQFF.

This clonotype was counted a few times. The chain couples TRBV7-8 to TRBJ2-3; TRBD2 aligns across 11 bases. V was pared by 5 bases and J by 0 bases, with 4 bases of the junction left unmatched. This CDR3 region has 16 residues. Germline V gene lookup returns CDR1 SGHVS and CDR2 FQNEAQ. The CDR3 DNA is TGTGCCAGCAGCCGGGGGACTAGCGGCAGCACAGATACGCAGTATTTT. Translating gives CASSRGTSGSTDTQYF.

The chain combines TRBV4-1 with TRBJ1-3; D is ambiguous. Germline V CDR1 and CDR2: MGHRA, YSYEKL. Between the trimmed V and J ends, which lost 0 bases and 0 bases, there was a span of 9 bases. There are 16 residues in the CDR3. The CDR3 sequence is CASSQERTASGNTIYF. CDR3 nucleotides: TGCGCCAGCAGCCAAGAACGTACCGCCTCTGGAAACACCATATATTTT.

The chain has TRBV29-1 and TRBJ2-1, with D possibly being TRBD2 (6 bases). CDR1 and CDR2 (germline): SQVTM, ANQGSEA. V dropped 3 bases and J dropped 7 bases, with 13 bases sitting between them. The CDR3 loop spans 13 amino acids. The CDR3 here is CSVDRNSGNEQFF. The CDR3 DNA sequence: TGCAGCGTTGATAGGAATAGCGGAAATGAGCAGTTCTTC.

A remark on this clonotype: A much larger clone lies one base from this, so it may be a read error. V is TRBV20-1 and J is TRBJ1-1, with 8 bases matching TRBD1. Germline V gene sequence: CDR1 DFQATT, CDR2 SNEGSKA (reference sequence). CDR3 size: 14 residues. V gave up 0 bases and J gave up 3 bases; unmatched junction bases: 3. CDR3 protein: CSARDVTGDTEAFF. CDR3 DNA sequence: TGCAGTGCTAGAGATGTGACAGGGGACACTGAAGCTTTCTTT.

Comment on this clonotype: It may be a read error: a sequence one base away is much more abundant. The chain employs TRBV19 and TRBJ2-1; D possibly uses TRBD1 or TRBD2 (5 bases each). This CDR3 is 12 amino acids long. CDR1 is LNHDA and CDR2 is SQIVND in the germline V gene (reference sequence). The V and J ends lost 6 bases and 13 bases respectively, with 16 bases between them. CDR3 DNA sequence: TGTGCCAGTAGAACCCACGACGGGACCCAGTTCTTC. This gives the protein CASRTHDGTQFF.

There are many counts of this clonotype. This sequence joins TRBV9 and TRBJ2-7; D is uncertain. V was cut by 0 bases and J by 6 bases, with 13 bases left in between. Germline values: CDR1 SGDLS, CDR2 YYNGEE. CDR3 length: 14 amino acids. The chain's CDR3 is CASSVGATNPEQYF. CDR3 DNA sequence: TGTGCCAGCAGCGTAGGGGCCACAAACCCCGAGCAGTACTTC. Drawing the rest from reference TRBV9 and TRBJ2-7, the complete variable domain is DSGVTQTPKHLITATGQRVTLRCSPRSGDLSVYWYQQSLDQGLQFLIQYYNGEERAKGNILERFSAQQFPDLHSELNLSSLELGDSALYFCASSVGATNPEQYFGPGTRLTVT.

The sample holds a few counts of this clonotype. The genes are TRBV12-3 or TRBV12-4 and TRBJ2-5; possibly TRBD1 for D (5 bases). V lost 4 bases and J 11 bases, leaving 14 bases between the germline ends. CDR3 length: 12 residues. The CDR3 spells CASSWGGNEQYF. The CDR3 DNA reads as TGTGCCAGCAGTTGGGGCGGCAATGAGCAGTACTTC.

This clonotype has a count of ten or more. V is TRBV4-2 and J is TRBJ2-7; D is perhaps TRBD2 (5 bases). The V end was cut by 4 bases, the J end by 3 bases, with 16 bases between. The germline V gene encodes CDR1 LGHNA and CDR2 YNFKEQ. CDR3 length: 15 amino acids. CDR3 DNA sequence: TGTGCCAGCAGCCTCGCCACCTCAGGAGGCTACGAGCAGTACTTC. Its translation is CASSLATSGGYEQYF.

The V call is TRBV7-9, the J call TRBJ2-7, with 7 bases matching TRBD2. This CDR3 is 15 amino acids long. CDR1 and CDR2 from the germline V gene are SEHNR and FQNEAQ (reference sequence). With 10 bases clipped from V and 5 bases from J, the junction kept 17 bases outside the gene matches. The CDR3 spells CATSPGGKLFNEQYF. The CDR3 DNA reads TGTGCCACCTCTCCGGGGGGAAAACTTTTTAACGAGCAGTACTTC.

The table lists this clonotype with many counts. The genes are TRBV6-2 or TRBV6-3 and TRBJ2-5, with TRBD2 matching over 15 bases. The germline CDR1 and CDR2 sequences are MNHEY and SVGEGT. CDR3 length: 15 residues. V lost 6 bases to trimming and J lost 4 bases; unmatched junction nucleotides: 3. DNA of the CDR3: TGTGCCAGCAGCGCGGGACTAGCGGGAGGAGAGACCCAGTACTTC. As protein: CASSAGLAGGETQYF.

V and J are TRBV20-1 and TRBJ2-1; D possibly matches TRBD1 or TRBD2 (5 bases each). The CDR3 is 17 amino acids. The germline V and J ends were trimmed by 3 bases and 1 base, with 19 bases remaining between them. Germline V lookup: CDR1 DFQATT, CDR2 SNEGSKA (reference sequence). Here the CDR3 DNA reads TGCAGTGCTAGGCAGCGACGACGGGGCCCATCCTACAATGAGCAGTTCTTC. It codes for CSARQRRRGPSYNEQFF.

This chain connects TRBV7-7 to TRBJ2-1, with 13 positions matching TRBD2. Per the germline V gene, CDR1 is SSHAT and CDR2 is FNYEAQ (reference sequence). The CDR3 spans 17 residues. Germline trimming cut 1 base from V and 7 bases from J; bases unmatched to any gene: 7. The CDR3 protein is CASSLGRLAGGKNEQFF. The DNA of the CDR3 is TGTGCCAGCAGCTTAGGCCGACTAGCGGGGGGTAAGAATGAGCAGTTCTTC.

This clonotype was recorded many times. V usage is TRBV7-9 and J usage is TRBJ2-7; TRBD2 might be the D (5 bases). There are 15 residues in the CDR3. With 5 bases removed from V and 5 bases from J, the gap between germline ends came to 19 bases. Germline assignment: CDR1 SEHNR and CDR2 FQNEAQ (reference sequence). The CDR3, as DNA: TGTGCCAGCAGCCCCGGCGGGCAGCTTCCTAACGAGCAGTACTTC. Protein: CASSPGGQLPNEQYF.